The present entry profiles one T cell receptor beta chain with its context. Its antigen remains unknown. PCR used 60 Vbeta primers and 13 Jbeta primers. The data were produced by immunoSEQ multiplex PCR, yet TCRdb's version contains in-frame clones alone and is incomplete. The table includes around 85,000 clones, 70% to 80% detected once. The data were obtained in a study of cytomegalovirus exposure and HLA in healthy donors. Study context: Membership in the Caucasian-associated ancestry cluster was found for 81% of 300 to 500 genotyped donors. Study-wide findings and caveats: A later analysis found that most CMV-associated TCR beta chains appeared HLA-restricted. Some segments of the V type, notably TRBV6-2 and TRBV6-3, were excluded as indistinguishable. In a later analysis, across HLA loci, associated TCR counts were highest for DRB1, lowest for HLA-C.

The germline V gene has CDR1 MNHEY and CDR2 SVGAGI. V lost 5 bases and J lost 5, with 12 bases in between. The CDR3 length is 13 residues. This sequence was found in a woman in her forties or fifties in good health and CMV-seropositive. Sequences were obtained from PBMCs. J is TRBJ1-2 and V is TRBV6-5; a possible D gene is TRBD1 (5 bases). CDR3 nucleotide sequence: TGTGCCAGCAGTGGCTTCGGGGGTTATGGCTACACCTTC. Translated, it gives CASSGFGGYGYTF.